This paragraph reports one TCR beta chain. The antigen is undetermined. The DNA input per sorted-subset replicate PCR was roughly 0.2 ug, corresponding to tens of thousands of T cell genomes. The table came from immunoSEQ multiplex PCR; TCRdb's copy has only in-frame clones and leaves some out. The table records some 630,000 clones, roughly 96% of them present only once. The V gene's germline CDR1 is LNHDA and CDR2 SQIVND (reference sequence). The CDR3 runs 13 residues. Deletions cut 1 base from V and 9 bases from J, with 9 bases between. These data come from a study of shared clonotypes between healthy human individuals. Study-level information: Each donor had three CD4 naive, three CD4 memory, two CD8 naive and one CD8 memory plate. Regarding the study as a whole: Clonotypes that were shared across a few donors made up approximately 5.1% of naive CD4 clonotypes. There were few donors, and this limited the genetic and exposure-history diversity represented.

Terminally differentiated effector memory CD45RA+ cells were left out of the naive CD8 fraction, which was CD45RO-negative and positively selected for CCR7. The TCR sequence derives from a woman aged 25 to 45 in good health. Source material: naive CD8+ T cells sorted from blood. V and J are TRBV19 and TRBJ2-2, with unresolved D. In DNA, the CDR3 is TGTGCCAGTAGTATAGGAAAGGGAAGGGAGCTGTTTTTT. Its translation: CASSIGKGRELFF.